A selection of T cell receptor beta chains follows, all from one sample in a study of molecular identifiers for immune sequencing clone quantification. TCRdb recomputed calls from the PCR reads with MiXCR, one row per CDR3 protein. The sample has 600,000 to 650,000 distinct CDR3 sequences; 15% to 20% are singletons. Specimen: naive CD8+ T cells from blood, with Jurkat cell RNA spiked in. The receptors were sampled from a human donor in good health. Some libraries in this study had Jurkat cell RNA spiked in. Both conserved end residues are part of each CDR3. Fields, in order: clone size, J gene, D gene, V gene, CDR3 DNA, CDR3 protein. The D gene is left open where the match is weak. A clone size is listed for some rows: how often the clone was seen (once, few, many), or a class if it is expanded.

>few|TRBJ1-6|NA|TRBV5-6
TGTGCCAGCAGCTTTGAGACAGGCCTTCAGACCTCACCCCTCCACTTT
CASSFETGLQTSPLHF
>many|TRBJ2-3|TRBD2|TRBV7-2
TGTGCCAGCAGTACCCCGGGAGGGTCAGATACGCAGTATTTT
CASSTPGGSDTQYF
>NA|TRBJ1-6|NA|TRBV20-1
TGCAGTGCTAGAGGAATTAGTGAGGGCTCCTATAATTCACCCCTCCACTTT
CSARGISEGSYNSPLHF
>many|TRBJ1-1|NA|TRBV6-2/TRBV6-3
TGTGCCAGCAGTTACGCTAACACTGAAGCTTTCTTT
CASSYANTEAFF
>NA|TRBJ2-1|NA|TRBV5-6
TGTGCCAGCAGCTCGGAGGGGGACTCCTACAATGAGCAGTTCTTC
CASSSEGDSYNEQFF
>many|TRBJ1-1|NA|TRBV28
TGTGCCAGCAGTTTCCCCCAAGGCACTGAAGCTTTCTTT
CASSFPQGTEAFF
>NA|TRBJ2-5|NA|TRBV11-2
TGTGCCAGCAGCGCCGGGACAGTGGTGGGCGGGGGCGAAGAGACCCAGTACTTC
CASSAGTVVGGGEETQYF
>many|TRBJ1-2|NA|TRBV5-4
TGTGCCAGCAGCTTGCTTGCTCCCGATGGCTACACCTTC
CASSLLAPDGYTF
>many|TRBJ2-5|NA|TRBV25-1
TGTGCCAGCAGTGAACGGTCAGAAGAGACCCAGTACTTC
CASSERSEETQYF
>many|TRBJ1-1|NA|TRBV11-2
TGTGCCAGCAGCTTACCTACAGGGACGGGTACTGAAGCTTTCTTT
CASSLPTGTGTEAFF
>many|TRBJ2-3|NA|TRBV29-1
TGCAGCGTTGTGGGACTTCGCACAGATACGCAGTATTTT
CSVVGLRTDTQYF
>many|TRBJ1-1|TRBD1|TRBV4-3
TGCGCCAGCAGCGAGGGACAGGGGCTCATGAACACTGAAGCTTTCTTT
CASSEGQGLMNTEAFF
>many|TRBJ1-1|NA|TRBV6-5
TGTGCCAGCGGGGAAGGTTTAAACACTGAAGCTTTCTTT
CASGEGLNTEAFF
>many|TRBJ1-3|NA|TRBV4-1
TGCGCCAGCAGCCAAGTAGACAGGGGAAACACCATATATTTT
CASSQVDRGNTIYF
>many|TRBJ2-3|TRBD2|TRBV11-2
TGTGCCAGCAGCGCGCACCTAGCGGGGGGCCTCCCCACAGATACGCAGTATTTT
CASSAHLAGGLPTDTQYF
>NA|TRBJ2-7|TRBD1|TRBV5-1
TGCGCCAGCAGCATGGGGACAGGGGGTTCCTACGAGCAGTACTTC
CASSMGTGGSYEQYF